Only one count was recorded for the clone carrying this TCR beta chain. The V gene lost 0 bases and the J gene lost 3 bases, with 12 bases spanning the gap. Per germline, CDR1 SGDLS and CDR2 YYNGEE. The CDR3 has 15 residues. The data stem from a study of T cell repertoires in cytomegalovirus infection. Background on the study: Signatures in public TCR beta sequences pointed to both CMV infection and matching HLA type.

From the reads, TCRdb called clonotypes with MiXCR, one entry per CDR3 protein. The sample has a few hundred thousand distinct CDR3 sequences; around a quarter are singletons. What was sequenced was PBMCs. The receptor was isolated from a human donor in good health (CMV status not recorded). Some clones in this sample may be carry-over from other donors' samples. The chain joins TRBV9 to TRBJ1-1, with D perhaps matching TRBD1 (6 bases). CDR3 amino acids: CASSVGVGAHTEAFF. CDR3 DNA: TGTGCCAGCAGCGTAGGGGTGGGGGCTCACACTGAAGCTTTCTTT.